This section outlines one T cell receptor beta chain sequence together with its context. This specimen belongs to a study of blood T cell repertoires in COVID-19. Study background: There were acute and convalescent COVID-19 samples, and they came from the United States, Italy and Spain. T cells, B-cell-depleted T cells, or PBMCs provided the cDNA or gDNA that served as material.

The V and J ends lost 4 bases and 8 bases respectively, with 14 bases between them. CDR3 size: 14 residues. CDR1 is SEHNR and CDR2 is FQNEAQ in the germline V gene (reference sequence). Original processing methods: Quantification of nucleated cells was approximated via reference gene primer amplification. Only in-frame clones appear in the TCRdb table, and some are missing; sequencing was by immunoSEQ multiplex PCR. Clonal size and the V and J genes are those of that table, whereas D and trimming came from the DNA. The table shows roughly 150,000 clones, with 75% to 85% occurring only once. The TCR sequence derives from a woman between 45 and 60 years old in a cohort sampled during active or convalescent COVID-19. The rearrangement joins TRBV7-9 to TRBJ1-4; D gene unclear. Specimen: peripheral blood. The CDR3 loop reads CASSSGGLSEKLFF. The CDR3 nucleotides read TGTGCCAGCAGCTCGGGAGGGTTATCCGAAAAACTGTTTTTT.